This T cell receptor beta chain came from a study of blood T cell repertoires in COVID-19. Study information: COVID-19 samples from acute and convalescent phases originated in the United States, Italy and Spain. T cells, B-cell-depleted T cells, or PBMCs supplied cDNA or gDNA.

Original processing methods: Reference gene primer amplification gave nucleated cell count estimates. Profiling relied on immunoSEQ multiplex PCR, and the TCRdb table lists in-frame clones only, not all of them. The V and J calls and clone size were taken over from that table, and D and trimming were inferred from the DNA. The repertoire holds roughly 120,000 clones, with over 75% as singletons. The clonotype comes from a woman aged 45 to 65 with acute or convalescent COVID-19. Sample: peripheral blood.

CDR3: CASSFQGSPLHF. CDR3 coding DNA: TGTGCCAGCAGTTTCCAGGGATCACCCCTCCACTTT. The rearrangement joins TRBV6-5 to TRBJ1-6, with D tentatively TRBD1 (5 bases). The germline CDR1 and CDR2 sequences are MNHEY and SVGAGI. The CDR3 extends over 12 amino acids. Trimming stripped 4 bases from V and 10 bases from J, with 8 bases between.